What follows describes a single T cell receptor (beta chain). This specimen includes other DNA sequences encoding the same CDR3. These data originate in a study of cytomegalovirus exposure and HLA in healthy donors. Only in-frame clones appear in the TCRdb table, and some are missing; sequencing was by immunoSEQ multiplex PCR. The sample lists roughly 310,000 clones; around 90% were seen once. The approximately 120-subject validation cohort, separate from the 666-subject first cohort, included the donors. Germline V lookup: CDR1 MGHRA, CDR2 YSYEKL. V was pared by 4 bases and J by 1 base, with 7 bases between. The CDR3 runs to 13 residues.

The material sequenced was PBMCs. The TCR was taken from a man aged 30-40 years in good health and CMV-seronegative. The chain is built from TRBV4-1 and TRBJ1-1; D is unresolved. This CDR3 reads CASSLGGNTEAFF. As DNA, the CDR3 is TGCGCCAGCAGCCTCGGAGGGAACACTGAAGCTTTCTTT.